This T cell receptor beta chain was recorded in a study of PD-1 blockade in mismatch repair-deficient tumors. Looking at the study overall: Enrolled about 2013-2016, patients had progressing, pretreated mismatch repair-deficient cancers of 12 types.

The study, taken as a whole, reports: After pembrolizumab, tumor-resident clones rose rapidly, then generally contracted before radiologic responses.

PCR or immunohistochemistry showed mismatch repair deficiency in every enrolled patient. The TCR-sequenced patients were three responders to pembrolizumab. A word on this clone: Its antigen is not identified.

Using immunoSEQ multiplex PCR, the repertoire was profiled, and TCRdb retains in-frame clones only, with some absent. The data hold 100,000 to 150,000 clones, with approximately 90% observed a single time. Per germline, CDR1 MNHEY and CDR2 SVGAGI. Trimming pared 2 bases from V and 0 bases from J, leaving 13 bases between. CDR3 length equals 16 residues. The sequence was obtained from an adult with mismatch repair-deficient cancer. This rearrangement joins TRBV6-5 to TRBJ2-5; possibly TRBD1 for D (5 bases). Sequencing was performed on peripheral blood, taken 44 weeks after starting pembrolizumab. Written as DNA, the CDR3 is TGTGCCAGCAGTTACGAGGTGCCAGGGTACCAAGAGACCCAGTACTTC. Translating gives CASSYEVPGYQETQYF.